These T cell receptor beta chains were read from a single sample in a study of circulating CD8 cells and anti-PD-1 response in melanoma. TCRdb fed the reads into MiXCR, producing one record per CDR3 protein. Of some 1,000 distinct CDR3 sequences listed, 4.5% to 5.5% are singletons. Sequenced here: CD8+ T cells from PBMCs, sampled at baseline or after one month of anti-PD-1 therapy (not recorded which). The receptors come from a human donor with melanoma. CDR3s include the opening cysteine and the closing phenylalanine or tryptophan. D genes are given only for firm matches. Size is omitted from some rows. Given values are once, few, many or a class for expanded clones.

D gene: TRBD2; V gene: TRBV9; clone size: large; J gene: TRBJ2-7; CDR3 protein: CASSPSGGTTYEQYF; CDR3 DNA: TGTGCCAGCAGCCCTAGCGGGGGGACCACCTACGAGCAGTACTTC
D gene: NA; V gene: TRBV29-1; clone size: large; J gene: TRBJ2-7; CDR3 protein: CSVEIDSYEQYF; CDR3 DNA: TGCAGCGTTGAAATAGACTCCTACGAGCAGTACTTC
D gene: TRBD1; V gene: TRBV28; clone size: medium-sized; J gene: TRBJ2-2; CDR3 protein: CASSLGTTGVTGELFF; CDR3 DNA: TGTGCCAGCAGTTTAGGTACAACAGGGGTAACCGGGGAGCTGTTTTTT
D gene: TRBD2; V gene: TRBV27; clone size: large; J gene: TRBJ2-7; CDR3 protein: CASSSGLGLAGYEQYF; CDR3 DNA: TGTGCCAGCAGTTCAGGGCTTGGACTAGCGGGGTACGAGCAGTACTTC
D gene: NA; V gene: TRBV23-1; clone size: large; J gene: TRBJ2-7; CDR3 protein: CASSRSGSDPTTGYEQYF; CDR3 DNA: TGCGCCAGCAGTCGGTCCGGCTCCGACCCTACGACCGGGTACGAGCAGTACTTC
D gene: NA; V gene: TRBV29-1; clone size: large; J gene: TRBJ2-3; CDR3 protein: CSVPQGSTDTQYF; CDR3 DNA: TGCAGCGTTCCACAGGGAAGCACAGATACGCAGTATTTT
D gene: TRBD1; V gene: TRBV7-2; clone size: large; J gene: TRBJ2-7; CDR3 protein: CASSLTGSRLLYEQYF; CDR3 DNA: TGTGCCAGCAGCTTGACAGGGTCCCGCCTCCTGTACGAGCAGTACTTC
D gene: TRBD1; V gene: TRBV2; clone size: large; J gene: TRBJ2-5; CDR3 protein: CASSVGTGQGETQYF; CDR3 DNA: TGTGCCAGCAGTGTCGGGACAGGCCAGGGAGAGACCCAGTACTTC
D gene: TRBD1; V gene: TRBV28; clone size: medium-sized; J gene: TRBJ2-3; CDR3 protein: CASSLTPGQGSTDTQYF; CDR3 DNA: TGTGCCAGCAGTTTAACGCCGGGACAGGGGTCGACAGATACGCAGTATTTT
D gene: NA; V gene: TRBV27; clone size: large; J gene: TRBJ2-2; CDR3 protein: CASSRDGELFF; CDR3 DNA: TGTGCCAGCAGTCGGGACGGGGAGCTGTTTTTT
D gene: NA; V gene: TRBV5-4; clone size: medium-sized; J gene: TRBJ2-1; CDR3 protein: CASSLRSSYNEQFF; CDR3 DNA: TGTGCCAGCAGCTTAAGATCTAGCTACAATGAGCAGTTCTTC
D gene: TRBD2; V gene: TRBV29-1; clone size: large; J gene: TRBJ2-1; CDR3 protein: CSVVTAGASNEQFF; CDR3 DNA: TGCAGCGTTGTGACAGCGGGGGCGTCCAATGAGCAGTTCTTC
D gene: NA; V gene: TRBV27; clone size: medium-sized; J gene: TRBJ2-2; CDR3 protein: CASSLRPSHTNNTGELFF; CDR3 DNA: TGTGCCAGCAGTTTAAGGCCTAGCCACACGAACAACACCGGGGAGCTGTTTTTT
D gene: NA; V gene: TRBV5-4; clone size: few; J gene: TRBJ2-5; CDR3 protein: CASSPDTQETQYF; CDR3 DNA: TGTGCCAGCAGCCCTGACACGCAAGAGACCCAGTACTTC
D gene: TRBD1; V gene: TRBV27; clone size: large; J gene: TRBJ2-7; CDR3 protein: CASSSLQSGQGSEQYF; CDR3 DNA: TGTGCCAGCAGTTCGCTCCAATCGGGACAGGGATCCGAGCAGTACTTC
D gene: TRBD1; V gene: TRBV19; clone size: large; J gene: TRBJ1-2; CDR3 protein: CAATPGQNTFNYGYTF; CDR3 DNA: TGTGCCGCAACTCCGGGACAGAATACTTTTAACTATGGCTACACCTTC
D gene: NA; V gene: TRBV27; clone size: large; J gene: TRBJ2-7; CDR3 protein: CASSLSYRSSYEQYF; CDR3 DNA: TGTGCCAGCAGTTTATCCTACAGGAGCTCCTACGAGCAGTACTTC
D gene: NA; V gene: TRBV19; clone size: medium-sized; J gene: TRBJ1-1; CDR3 protein: CASSIGVGAEAFF; CDR3 DNA: TGTGCCAGTAGTATAGGCGTGGGGGCTGAAGCTTTCTTT
D gene: TRBD2; V gene: TRBV29-1; clone size: medium-sized; J gene: TRBJ2-5; CDR3 protein: CSVEGGIEETQYF; CDR3 DNA: TGCAGCGTTGAGGGGGGGATTGAGGAGACCCAGTACTTC
D gene: NA; V gene: TRBV20-1; clone size: medium-sized; J gene: TRBJ2-7; CDR3 protein: CSAREGGSYEQYF; CDR3 DNA: TGCAGTGCTAGAGAGGGCGGCTCCTACGAGCAGTACTTC
D gene: NA; V gene: TRBV27; clone size: medium-sized; J gene: TRBJ1-4; CDR3 protein: CASSLRLGEKLFF; CDR3 DNA: TGTGCCAGCAGTTTACGGCTGGGAGAAAAACTGTTTTTT
D gene: NA; V gene: TRBV4-1; clone size: large; J gene: TRBJ1-2; CDR3 protein: CASSQDHRVGLGYTF; CDR3 DNA: TGCGCCAGCAGCCAAGATCACCGGGTGGGACTCGGCTACACCTTC
D gene: NA; V gene: TRBV19; clone size: NA; J gene: TRBJ2-1; CDR3 protein: CASSIARGVAYNEQFF; CDR3 DNA: TGTGCCAGTAGTATAGCCCGCGGGGTCGCCTACAATGAGCAGTTCTTC
D gene: NA; V gene: TRBV16; clone size: medium-sized; J gene: TRBJ2-4; CDR3 protein: CASSQSGMNIQYF; CDR3 DNA: TGTGCCAGCAGCCAATCAGGGATGAACATTCAGTACTTC
D gene: TRBD2; V gene: TRBV27; clone size: large; J gene: TRBJ2-7; CDR3 protein: CASSLLGGYEQYF; CDR3 DNA: TGTGCCAGCAGTTTATTGGGAGGGTACGAGCAGTACTTC
D gene: NA; V gene: TRBV19; clone size: medium-sized; J gene: TRBJ2-1; CDR3 protein: CASSQGGTYNEQFF; CDR3 DNA: TGTGCCAGTAGCCAAGGGGGAACCTACAATGAGCAGTTCTTC
D gene: NA; V gene: TRBV5-6; clone size: medium-sized; J gene: TRBJ2-3; CDR3 protein: CASSTQGTSTDTQYF; CDR3 DNA: TGTGCCAGCAGCACGCAAGGGACTAGCACAGATACGCAGTATTTT
D gene: TRBD2; V gene: TRBV2; clone size: large; J gene: TRBJ2-3; CDR3 protein: CASSDGLAGARTDTQYF; CDR3 DNA: TGTGCCAGCAGTGATGGGCTAGCGGGGGCCCGCACAGATACGCAGTATTTT
D gene: TRBD1; V gene: TRBV5-6; clone size: NA; J gene: TRBJ1-4; CDR3 protein: CASSLGTGNEKLFF; CDR3 DNA: TGTGCCAGCAGCTTGGGGACAGGCAATGAAAAACTGTTTTTT
D gene: TRBD2; V gene: TRBV5-4; clone size: medium-sized; J gene: TRBJ2-1; CDR3 protein: CASSWGLADEQFF; CDR3 DNA: TGTGCCAGCAGCTGGGGACTAGCGGATGAGCAGTTCTTC
D gene: NA; V gene: TRBV20-1; clone size: large; J gene: TRBJ1-1; CDR3 protein: CSANDLLNTEAFF; CDR3 DNA: TGCAGTGCTAACGACCTTCTGAACACTGAAGCTTTCTTT